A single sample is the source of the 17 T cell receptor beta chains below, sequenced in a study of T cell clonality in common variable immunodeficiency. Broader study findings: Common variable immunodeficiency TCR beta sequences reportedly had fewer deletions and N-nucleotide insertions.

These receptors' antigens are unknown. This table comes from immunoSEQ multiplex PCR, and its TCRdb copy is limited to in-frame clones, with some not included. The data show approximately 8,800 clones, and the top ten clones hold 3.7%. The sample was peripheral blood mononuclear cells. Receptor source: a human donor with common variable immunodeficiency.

Partial CDR3 DNA: TGTGCCAGCAGCTTAGCCAGCGGGGGGTCAGATACG. It specifies CASSLASGGSDT. The entire CDR3 is CASSLASGGSDTQYF. The genes are TRBV7-2 and TRBJ2-3; 9 positions agree with TRBD2. From the germline J gene comes the end of the CDR3, since the read stops 3 residues before it. The CDR3 has 15 amino acids. Unmatched junction bases numbered 2, after V lost 0 bases and J lost 4 bases. Looked up from germline, CDR1 is SGHTA and CDR2 is FQGNSA.

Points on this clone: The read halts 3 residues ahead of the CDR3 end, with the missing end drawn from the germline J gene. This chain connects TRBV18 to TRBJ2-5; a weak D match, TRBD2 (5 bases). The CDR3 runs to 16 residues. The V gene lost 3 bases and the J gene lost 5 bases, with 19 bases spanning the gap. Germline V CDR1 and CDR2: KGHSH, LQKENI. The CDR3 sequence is CASSPAMGGLGETQYF. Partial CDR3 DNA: TGTGCCAGCTCACCGGCCATGGGCGGGCTGGGGGAGACC.

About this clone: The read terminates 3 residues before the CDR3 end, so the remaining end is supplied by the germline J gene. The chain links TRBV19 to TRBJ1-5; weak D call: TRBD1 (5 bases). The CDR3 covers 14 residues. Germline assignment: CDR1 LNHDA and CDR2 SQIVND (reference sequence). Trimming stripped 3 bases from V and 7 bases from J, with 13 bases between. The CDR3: CASSIEGWGQPQHF. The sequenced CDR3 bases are TGTGCCAGTAGTATCGAGGGTTGGGGCCAGCCC.

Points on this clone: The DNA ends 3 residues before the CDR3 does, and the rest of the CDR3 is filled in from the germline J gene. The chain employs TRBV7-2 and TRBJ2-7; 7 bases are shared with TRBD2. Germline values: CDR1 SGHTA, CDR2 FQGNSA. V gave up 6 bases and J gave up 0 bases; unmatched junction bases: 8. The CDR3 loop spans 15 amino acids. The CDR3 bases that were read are TGTGCCAGCAGTAGTGGTGCGGGAGTCTCCTACGAG. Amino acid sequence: CASSSGAGVSYE. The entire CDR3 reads CASSSGAGVSYEQYF.

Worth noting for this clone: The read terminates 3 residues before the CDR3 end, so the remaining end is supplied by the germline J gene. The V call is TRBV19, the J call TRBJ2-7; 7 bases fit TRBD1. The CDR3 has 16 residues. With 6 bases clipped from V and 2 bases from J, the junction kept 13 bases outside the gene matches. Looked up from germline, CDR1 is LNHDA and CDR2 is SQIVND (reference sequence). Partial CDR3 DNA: TGTGCCAGTAGCGACCAGGGACAGCGAAAAACCTACGAG. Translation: CASSDQGQRKTYE. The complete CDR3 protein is CASSDQGQRKTYEQYF.

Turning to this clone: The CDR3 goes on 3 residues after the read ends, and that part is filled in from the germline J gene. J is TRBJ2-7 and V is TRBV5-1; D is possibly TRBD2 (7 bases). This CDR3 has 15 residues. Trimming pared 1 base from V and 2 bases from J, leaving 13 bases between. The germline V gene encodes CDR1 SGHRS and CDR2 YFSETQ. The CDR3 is CASSLRWEGAYEQYF. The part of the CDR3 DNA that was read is TGCGCCAGCAGCTTGAGGTGGGAGGGGGCCTACGAG.

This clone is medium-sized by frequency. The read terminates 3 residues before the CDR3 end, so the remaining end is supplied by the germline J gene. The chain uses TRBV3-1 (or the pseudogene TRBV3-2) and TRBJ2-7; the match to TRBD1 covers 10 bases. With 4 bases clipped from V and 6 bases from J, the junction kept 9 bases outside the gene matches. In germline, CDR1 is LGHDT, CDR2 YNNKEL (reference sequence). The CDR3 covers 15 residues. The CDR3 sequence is CASSPTGTGEGEQYF. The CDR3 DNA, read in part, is TGTGCCAGCAGCCCTACCGGGACAGGGGAGGGCGAG.

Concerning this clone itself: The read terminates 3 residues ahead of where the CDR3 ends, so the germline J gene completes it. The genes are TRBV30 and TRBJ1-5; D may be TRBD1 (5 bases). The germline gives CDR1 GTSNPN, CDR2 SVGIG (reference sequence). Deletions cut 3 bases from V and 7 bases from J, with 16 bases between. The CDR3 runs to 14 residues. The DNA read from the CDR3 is TGTGCCTGGAGCCTTTTGGGGGGAAACCAGCCC. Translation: CAWSLLGGNQP. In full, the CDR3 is CAWSLLGGNQPQHF.

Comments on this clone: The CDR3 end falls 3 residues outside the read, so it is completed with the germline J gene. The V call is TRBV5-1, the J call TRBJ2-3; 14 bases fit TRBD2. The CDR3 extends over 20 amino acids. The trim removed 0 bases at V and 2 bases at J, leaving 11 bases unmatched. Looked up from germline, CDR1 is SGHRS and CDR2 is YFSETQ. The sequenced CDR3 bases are TGCGCCAGCAGCTTGGGGCGACTAGCGGGAGGGAAGTCTTTCACAGATACG. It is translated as CASSLGRLAGGKSFTDT. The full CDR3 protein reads CASSLGRLAGGKSFTDTQYF.

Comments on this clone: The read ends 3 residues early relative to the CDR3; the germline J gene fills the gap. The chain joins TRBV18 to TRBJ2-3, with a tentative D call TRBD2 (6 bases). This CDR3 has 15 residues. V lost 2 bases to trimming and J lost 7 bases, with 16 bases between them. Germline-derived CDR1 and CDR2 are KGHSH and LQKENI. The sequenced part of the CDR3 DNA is TGTGCCAGCTCACCAATTATGGCGGGGAGTAATACG. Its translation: CASSPIMAGSNT. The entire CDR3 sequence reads CASSPIMAGSNTQYF.

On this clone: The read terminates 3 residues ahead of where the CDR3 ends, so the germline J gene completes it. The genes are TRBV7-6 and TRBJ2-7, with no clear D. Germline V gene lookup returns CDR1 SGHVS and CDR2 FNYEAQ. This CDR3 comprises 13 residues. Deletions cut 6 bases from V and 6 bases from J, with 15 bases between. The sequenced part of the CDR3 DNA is TGTGCCAGCAGGCCCGACTTGGCTGGCGAG. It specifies CASRPDLAGE. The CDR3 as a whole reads CASRPDLAGEQYF.

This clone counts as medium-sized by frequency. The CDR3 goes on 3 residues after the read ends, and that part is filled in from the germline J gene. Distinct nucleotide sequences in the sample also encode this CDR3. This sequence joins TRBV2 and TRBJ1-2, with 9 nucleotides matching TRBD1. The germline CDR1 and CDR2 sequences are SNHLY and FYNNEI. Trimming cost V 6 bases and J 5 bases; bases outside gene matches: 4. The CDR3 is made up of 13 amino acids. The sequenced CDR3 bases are TGTGCCAGCAGCCGACAGGGGGAATATGGC. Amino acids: CASSRQGEYG. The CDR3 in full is CASSRQGEYGYTF.

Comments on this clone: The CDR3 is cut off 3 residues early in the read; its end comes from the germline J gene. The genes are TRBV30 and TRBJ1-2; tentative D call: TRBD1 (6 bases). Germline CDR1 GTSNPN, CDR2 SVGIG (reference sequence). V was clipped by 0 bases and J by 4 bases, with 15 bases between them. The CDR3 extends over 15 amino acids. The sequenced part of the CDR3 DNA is TGTGCCTGGAGTGTACGGAAGGGACACCTCTATGGC. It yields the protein CAWSVRKGHLYG. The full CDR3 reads CAWSVRKGHLYGYTF. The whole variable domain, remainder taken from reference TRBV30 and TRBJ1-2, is SQTIHQWPATLVQPVGSPLSLECTVEGTSNPNLYWYRQAAGRGLQLLFYSVGIGQISSEVPQNLSASRPQDRQFILSSKKLLLSDSGFYLCAWSVRKGHLYGYTFGSGTRLTVV.

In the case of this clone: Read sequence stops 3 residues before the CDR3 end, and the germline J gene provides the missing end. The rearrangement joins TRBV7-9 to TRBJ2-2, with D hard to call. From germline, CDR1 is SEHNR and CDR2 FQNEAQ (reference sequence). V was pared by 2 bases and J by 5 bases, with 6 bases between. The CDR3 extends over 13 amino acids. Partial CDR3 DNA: TGTGCCAGCAGCTTAATAGAGACCGGGGAG. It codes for CASSLIETGE. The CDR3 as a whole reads CASSLIETGELFF.

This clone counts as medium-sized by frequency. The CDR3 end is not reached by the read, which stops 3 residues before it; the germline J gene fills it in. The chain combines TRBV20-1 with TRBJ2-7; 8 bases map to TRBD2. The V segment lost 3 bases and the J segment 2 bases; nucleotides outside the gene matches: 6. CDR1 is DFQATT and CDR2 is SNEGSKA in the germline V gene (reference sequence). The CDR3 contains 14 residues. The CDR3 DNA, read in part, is TGCAGTGCTAGGCGGCTAGCGGGTACCTACGAG. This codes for CSARRLAGTYE. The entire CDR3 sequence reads CSARRLAGTYEQYF.

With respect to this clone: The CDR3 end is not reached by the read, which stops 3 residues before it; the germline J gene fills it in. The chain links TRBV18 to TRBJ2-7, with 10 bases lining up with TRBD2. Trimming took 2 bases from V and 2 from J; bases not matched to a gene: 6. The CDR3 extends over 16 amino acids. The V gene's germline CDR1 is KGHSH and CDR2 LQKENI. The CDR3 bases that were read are TGTGCCAGCTCACCATCAGGGACTAGCGTCACCTACGAG. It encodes CASSPSGTSVTYE. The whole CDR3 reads CASSPSGTSVTYEQYF.

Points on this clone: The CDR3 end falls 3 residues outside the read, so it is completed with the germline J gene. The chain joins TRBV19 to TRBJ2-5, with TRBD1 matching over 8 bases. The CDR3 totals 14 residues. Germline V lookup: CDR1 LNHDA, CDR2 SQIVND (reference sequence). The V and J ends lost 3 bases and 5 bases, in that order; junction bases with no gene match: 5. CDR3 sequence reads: CASSIPGGYETQYF. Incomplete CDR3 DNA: TGTGCCAGTAGTATTCCAGGGGGCTATGAGACC.